The 2 T cell receptor beta chains below all came from one sample that was sequenced in a study of cytomegalovirus exposure and HLA in healthy donors. PCR employed 60 Vbeta and 13 Jbeta primers. Repertoires were generated with immunoSEQ multiplex PCR, while TCRdb's copy carries only in-frame clones and drops some. The profile shows about 140,000 clones, 80% of them singletons. Sequencing input: PBMCs. These receptors were taken from a man over 45 in good health and CMV-seronegative.

V and J are TRBV4-2 and TRBJ1-1, with TRBD1 identical over 7 bases. CDR1 is LGHNA, CDR2 YNFKEQ, per germline. This CDR3 has 17 residues. The V segment lost 4 bases and the J segment 0 bases; nucleotides outside the gene matches: 11. The CDR3 nucleotides read TGTGCCAGCAGCCCAGGGGGGAGAGGTTCAATGAACACTGAAGCTTTCTTT. Its translation: CASSPGGRGSMNTEAFF.

The chain employs TRBV30 and TRBJ2-5; 8 nucleotides agree with TRBD1. The tail of the sequence fits TRBJ2-7 better, so the J call may be wrong. Germline V gene data show CDR1 as GTSNPN and CDR2 as SVGIG (reference sequence). The CDR3 contains 12 residues. The CDR3 loop is CAVDRGHYEQYF. CDR3 nucleotide sequence: TGTGCCGTTGACAGGGGACACTACGAGCAGTACTTC.